The clone carrying this T cell receptor beta chain is labeled medium-sized. What it binds is unknown. The entry originates in a study of HIV-infected patients and healthy controls. Germline CDR1 SEHNR, CDR2 FQNEAQ (reference sequence). V was cut by 5 bases and J by 2 bases, with 17 bases left in between. The CDR3 is 16 amino acids. No cell fractionation was done, so the repertoire covers all unsorted peripheral blood T cells. Study results and caveats: Study cohorts differed slightly in age and sex, but this did not explain diversity differences. CMV-associated CDR3s mostly grew nonsignificantly during therapy, while HIV-associated CDR3s declined significantly.

Alpha and beta constant-region primers primed reverse transcription of around 0.5 ug RNA. Alpha and beta chain libraries were made separately by chain-specific third strand synthesis with multiplexing indices. TCRdb analysed the 5' RACE reads with MiXCR anew, one entry per CDR3 protein. Of under 20,000 distinct CDR3 sequences listed, around 9.2% are singletons. Sequenced: blood. This TCR was sampled from an adult in good health. The chain recombines TRBV7-9 with TRBJ2-3; tentatively, D is TRBD1 (6 bases). CDR3 coding DNA: TGTGCCAGCAGCCCCCGAGGGCAGGGGATCACAGATACGCAGTATTTT. As protein: CASSPRGQGITDTQYF.